The rows below give T cell receptor beta chains drawn from one sample of a study of blood T cell repertoires in COVID-19. Clones were read by immunoSEQ multiplex PCR, and TCRdb kept only the in-frame ones, dropping some. The profile shows approximately 210,000 clones, around 84% of them singletons. Specimen: peripheral blood. The receptors originated from a woman over 75 with COVID-19, enrolled during active disease. The CDR3 runs from the conserved cysteine through the conserved F or W. The D gene is left open where the match is weak. Size is omitted from some rows. Given values are once, few, many or a class for expanded clones.

size: -; D: -; V: TRBV25-1; J: TRBJ2-3; DNA: TGTGCCAGCGGGGAGCGGGGCACAGATACGCAGTATTTT; CDR3: CASGERGTDTQYF
size: once; D: -; V: TRBV28; J: TRBJ1-5; DNA: TGTGCCAGCAGTCCTCACCCCTCGAATCCAGGAGGGGACAATCAGCCCCAGCATTTT; CDR3: CASSPHPSNPGGDNQPQHF
size: once; D: TRBD2; V: TRBV6-5; J: TRBJ2-7; DNA: TGTGCCAGCAGTCGGAAGCGGGTAGCGGGATACGAGCAGTACTTC; CDR3: CASSRKRVAGYEQYF
size: few; D: -; V: TRBV3-1/TRBV3-2; J: TRBJ1-4; DNA: TGTGCCAGCAGCGACAATAATGAAAAACTGTTTTTT; CDR3: CASSDNNEKLFF
size: -; D: -; V: TRBV6-5; J: TRBJ1-1; DNA: TGTGCCAGCGGACTCATGAACACTGAAGCTTTCTTT; CDR3: CASGLMNTEAFF
size: -; D: TRBD1; V: TRBV6-5; J: TRBJ2-1; DNA: TGTGCCAGCAGAGGACAGGGGGCGTTAAATGAGCAGTTCTTC; CDR3: CASRGQGALNEQFF
size: -; D: -; V: TRBV3-1/TRBV3-2; J: TRBJ2-2; DNA: TGTGCCAGCAGTCCGCCCGGTCGCGTCACCGGGGAGCTGTTTTTT; CDR3: CASSPPGRVTGELFF
size: -; D: TRBD1; V: TRBV7-9; J: TRBJ2-2; DNA: TGTGCCAGCAGCTTACGGGACAGGAACACCGGGGAGCTGTTTTTT; CDR3: CASSLRDRNTGELFF
size: -; D: -; V: TRBV12-3/TRBV12-4; J: TRBJ2-1; DNA: TGTGCCAGCAGGTCCGACAATGAGCAGTTCTTC; CDR3: CASRSDNEQFF
size: -; D: -; V: TRBV6-5; J: TRBJ1-3; DNA: TGTGCCAGCAGTTTCCAGGATGATACTGGAAACACCATATATTTT; CDR3: CASSFQDDTGNTIYF
size: -; D: -; V: TRBV4-3; J: TRBJ1-4; DNA: TGCGCCAGCAGCCAAGATCACCGCCGCGGTGAACTGTTTTTT; CDR3: CASSQDHRRGELFF
size: few; D: -; V: TRBV7-2; J: TRBJ1-1; DNA: TGTGCCAGCAGAAAGGAGGTGAACACTGAAGCTTTCTTT; CDR3: CASRKEVNTEAFF
size: -; D: -; V: TRBV3-1/TRBV3-2; J: TRBJ1-1; DNA: TGTGCCAGCAGCCGTCCCGGCGGATACGAAGCTTTCTTT; CDR3: CASSRPGGYEAFF
size: -; D: TRBD1; V: TRBV6-6; J: TRBJ1-1; DNA: TGTGCCAGCAGTCCTGGACAGGGGGGCACTGAAGCTTTCTTT; CDR3: CASSPGQGGTEAFF
size: -; D: TRBD2; V: TRBV2; J: TRBJ2-5; DNA: TGTGCCAGCAGCCTCCCGGGACTAGCGAATGGGGAGACCCAGTACTTC; CDR3: CASSLPGLANGETQYF
size: -; D: TRBD1; V: TRBV12-3/TRBV12-4; J: TRBJ1-1; DNA: TGTGCCAGCAGTTACGACAGGGGGCCTGAAGCTTTCTTT; CDR3: CASSYDRGPEAFF
size: -; D: -; V: TRBV5-8; J: TRBJ1-5; DNA: TGTGCCAGCAGCGGAGGGGGGGCAGTGAGTCAGCCCCAGCATTTT; CDR3: CASSGGGAVSQPQHF
size: -; D: -; V: TRBV4-2; J: TRBJ1-1; DNA: TGTGCCAGCAGCCAAGATGTTGCGGGAATGAACACTGAAGCTTTCTTT; CDR3: CASSQDVAGMNTEAFF
size: -; D: -; V: TRBV2; J: TRBJ1-4; DNA: TGTGCCAGCAGTGAAACAGTTGCAACTAATGAAAAACTGTTTTTT; CDR3: CASSETVATNEKLFF
size: once; D: -; V: TRBV2; J: TRBJ2-3; DNA: TGTGCCAGCAACAGGGCGACAGATACGCAGTATTTT; CDR3: CASNRATDTQYF
size: once; D: -; V: TRBV29-1; J: TRBJ1-1; DNA: TGCAGCGTCGAACCTGTGAGACAGGAGAACACTGAAGCTTTCTTT; CDR3: CSVEPVRQENTEAFF
size: once; D: -; V: TRBV6-5; J: TRBJ2-7; DNA: TGTGCCAGCAGTTACGGGGTGGGAAGGGGAACCTACGAGCAGTACTTC; CDR3: CASSYGVGRGTYEQYF